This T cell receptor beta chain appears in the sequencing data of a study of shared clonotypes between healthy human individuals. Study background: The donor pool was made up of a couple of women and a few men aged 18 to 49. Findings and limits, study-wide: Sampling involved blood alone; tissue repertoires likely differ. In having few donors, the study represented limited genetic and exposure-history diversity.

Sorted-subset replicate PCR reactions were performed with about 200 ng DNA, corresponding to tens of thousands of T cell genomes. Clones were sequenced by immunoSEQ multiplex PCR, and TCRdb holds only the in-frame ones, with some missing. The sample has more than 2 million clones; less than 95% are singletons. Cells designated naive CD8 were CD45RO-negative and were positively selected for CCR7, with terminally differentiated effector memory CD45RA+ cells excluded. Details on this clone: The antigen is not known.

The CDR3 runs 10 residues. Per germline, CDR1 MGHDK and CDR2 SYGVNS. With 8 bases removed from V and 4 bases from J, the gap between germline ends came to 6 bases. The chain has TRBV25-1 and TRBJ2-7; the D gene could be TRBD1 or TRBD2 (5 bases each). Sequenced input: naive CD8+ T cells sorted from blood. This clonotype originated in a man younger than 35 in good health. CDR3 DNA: TGTGCCAGCGGGGGTTACGAGCAGTACTTC. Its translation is CASGGYEQYF.